The sequence of this T cell receptor beta chain was determined in a study of identical twins. TCRdb independently ran MiXCR on the 5' RACE reads; one entry per CDR3 protein. The sample yields around 500,000 distinct CDR3 sequences, 11% to 15% seen once. Of note for this clonotype: The antigen is unknown.

Study-wide results and limits: Models underestimated how often monozygotic twins shared out-of-frame TCR alpha.

CDR1 and CDR2 (germline): DFQATT, SNEGSKA (reference sequence). The CDR3 has 15 residues. Trimming at V came to 6 bases and at J to 4 bases, leaving 13 bases not matched to a gene. A further study also used this sample, focusing on yellow fever vaccine responses in identical twins.

The chain uses TRBV20-1 and TRBJ1-1, with 8 bases fitting TRBD1. This receptor was identified in a woman aged 18-29 years in good health. Input material: CD4+ T cells sorted from blood. This chain's CDR3 is CSASKDREAATEAFF. The CDR3 coding sequence is TGCAGTGCATCTAAGGACAGGGAGGCGGCCACTGAAGCTTTCTTT.